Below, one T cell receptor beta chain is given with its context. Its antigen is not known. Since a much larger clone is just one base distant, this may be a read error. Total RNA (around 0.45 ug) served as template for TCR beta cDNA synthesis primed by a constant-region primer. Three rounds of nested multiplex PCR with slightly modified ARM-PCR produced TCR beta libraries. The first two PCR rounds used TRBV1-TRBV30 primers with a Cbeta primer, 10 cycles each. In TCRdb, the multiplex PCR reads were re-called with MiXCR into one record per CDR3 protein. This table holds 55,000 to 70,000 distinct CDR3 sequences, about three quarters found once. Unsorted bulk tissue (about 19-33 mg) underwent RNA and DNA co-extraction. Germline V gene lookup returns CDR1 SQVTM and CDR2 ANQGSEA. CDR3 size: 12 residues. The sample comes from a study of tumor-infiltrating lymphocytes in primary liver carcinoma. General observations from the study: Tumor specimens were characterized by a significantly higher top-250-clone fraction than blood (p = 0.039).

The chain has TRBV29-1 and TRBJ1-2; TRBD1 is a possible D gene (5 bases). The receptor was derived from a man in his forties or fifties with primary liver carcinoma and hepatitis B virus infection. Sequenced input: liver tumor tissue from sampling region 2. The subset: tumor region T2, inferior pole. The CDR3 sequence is CSVAGQNYGYAF. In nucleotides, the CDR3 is TGCAGCGTTGCGGGGCAGAACTATGGCTACGCCTTC.